Each of the 5 T cell receptor beta chains below was sequenced from the same sample in a study of Graves' ophthalmopathy and Graves' hyperthyroidism. TCR beta CDR3 amplification used RNA transcripts. An opening RT-PCR round employed HTBI primers and preceded a second-round multiplex PCR. TCRdb redid the calling of the multiplex PCR reads with MiXCR, one entry per CDR3 protein. The table lists 210,000 or so distinct CDR3 sequences, roughly 27% of them singletons, with approximately 9% in the top ten. Sequenced: peripheral blood. The receptors were sampled from a man aged 50 or older with Graves' ophthalmopathy.

This clonotype was recorded many times. V is TRBV7-2 and J is TRBJ1-5; D unclear. The germline CDR1 and CDR2 sequences are SGHTA and FQGNSA. Trimming stripped 1 base from V and 4 bases from J, with 5 bases between. The CDR3 is 13 amino acids. DNA for the CDR3: TGTGCCAGCAGCTTAGAGGTGAATCAGCCCCAGCATTTT. This sequence encodes CASSLEVNQPQHF.

The genes are TRBV4-2 and TRBJ2-7; 10 bases align to TRBD1. J was trimmed by 5 bases and V by 2 bases; bases with no gene match: 3. This CDR3 is built from 14 residues. The germline V gene encodes CDR1 LGHNA and CDR2 YNFKEQ. CDR3 nucleotide sequence: TGTGCCAGCAGCCAAAGGACAGGGGGAGACGAGCAGTACTTC. It is translated as CASSQRTGGDEQYF.

This clonotype was recorded many times. V and J are TRBV7-2 and TRBJ1-3; the match to TRBD1 covers 8 bases. The V segment lost 5 bases and the J segment 4 bases; nucleotides outside the gene matches: 7. The CDR3 spans 15 residues. Germline CDR1 is SGHTA and CDR2 is FQGNSA. The chain's CDR3 is CASSESTGAGNTIYF. As DNA, the CDR3 is TGTGCCAGCAGCGAATCGACAGGGGCGGGAAACACCATATATTTT.

Many counts were recorded for this clonotype. The chain couples TRBV10-3 to TRBJ1-1; D gene unclear. The CDR3 spans 13 residues. V dropped 4 bases and J dropped 2 bases, with 8 bases sitting between them. The V gene's germline CDR1 is ENHRY and CDR2 SYGVKD. CDR3 amino acids: CAISAGDNTEAFF. CDR3 nucleotides: TGTGCCATCAGTGCGGGCGACAACACTGAAGCTTTCTTT.

This clonotype showed up many times. One end of the junction fails to match germline, which may point to a read error. The rearrangement joins TRBV7-2 to TRBJ2-6; D uncertain. This CDR3 region has 17 residues. Germline V CDR1 and CDR2: SGHTA, FQGNSA. The CDR3 nucleotides read TGTGCCAGCAGCCGTCCTTCAGGAATCTCTGGCGCCAACGTCCTGACTTTC. Translation: CASSRPSGISGANVLTF.